This T cell receptor beta chain was recovered during a study of identical twins. Study observations and caveats: Findings came from cross-sectional statistics, without long-term follow-up of donors.

In the case of this clonotype: No antigen is known for it.

The CDR3 sequence is 14 residues long. The ends were cut back, 6 bases at V and 0 bases at J, with 10 bases in the middle. CDR1 MNHNS and CDR2 SASEGT come from the germline V gene. TCRdb used MiXCR to reprocess the 5' RACE reads, holding one entry per CDR3 protein. The data hold about 430,000 distinct CDR3 sequences, with under 20% observed a single time. Sequenced sample: naive T cells sorted from blood. The gene calls are TRBV6-1 and TRBJ2-3; the D is unclear. The clonotype was recovered from a man over 45 in good health. This chain's CDR3 is CASSLLASTDTQYF. CDR3 DNA sequence: TGTGCCAGCAGCCTATTAGCCAGCACAGATACGCAGTATTTT.